The source of this T cell receptor beta chain is a study of beta chain features in type 1 diabetes. Study context: Examined across all samples were some 110,000,000 sorted cells.

About this clone: Its antigen remains unidentified.

Expressed TCRB transcripts got sequenced, as all isolated RNA was reverse transcribed. About 3.6 million reads on average were seen across naive, central memory and regulatory T cell samples. Some clones are missing from TCRdb's copy, which holds only in-frame ones; the method was immunoSEQ multiplex PCR. The table lists about 260,000 clones, about 20% of them singletons. The germline gives CDR1 SQVTM, CDR2 ANQGSEA. V was clipped by 3 bases and J by 11 bases, with 13 bases between them. The CDR3 loop spans 11 amino acids. Study-wide results and limits: A potential influence of HLA type upon TCRB rearrangement remained unresolved herein. It was possible that PCR favored shorter templates, equally so in patients and controls. There was a moderate but significant shortening of TCRB CDR3s in all four CD4+ subsets of Type 1 diabetes patients.

The chain recombines TRBV29-1 with TRBJ1-1; D gene uncertain. Input material: naive CD4+ T cells from blood. The sequence was obtained from a woman aged 40 to 49 with type 1 diabetes. The CDR3 reads CSVDVEMSAFF. In nucleotides, the CDR3 is TGCAGCGTTGACGTTGAGATGAGCGCTTTCTTT.